The clone carrying this T cell receptor beta chain was picked up many times. Caucasian, healthy and from Russia, the donors were aged between about 6 and 90. The total RNA that was extracted per sample amounted to at least 6 micrograms. These data originate in a study of blood T cells in healthy people across ages. A second PCR of roughly 7 to 11 cycles used a sample-barcoded 5' primer and a J-beta primer mix. Via MiXCR, TCRdb re-called the 5' RACE reads, giving one row per CDR3 protein. This repertoire shows some 940,000 distinct CDR3 sequences, approximately 32% found once; its top ten account for more than 8.5%. After removal of 4 bases from V and 4 bases from J, the junction contained 11 bases not matched to a gene. The CDR3 is made up of 17 amino acids. Germline values: CDR1 SGHRS, CDR2 YFSETQ. This sample was also put to use in a study of T cells of mothers and their children. As reported in that work: Reads recorded for TCR beta CDR3 numbered over 9 million per mother and around 3 million per child. Unrelated pairs and related pairs have their TCR recombination output shaped similarly by thymic selection.

The chain joins TRBV5-1 to TRBJ2-5, with 12 bases identical to TRBD2. Sequenced: blood. This sequence originates from a woman aged 40 to 50 in good health. CDR3 sequence (DNA): TGCGCCAGCAGCCCCGCACTAGCGGGGGGTGTTAGAGAGACCCAGTACTTC. Amino acids: CASSPALAGGVRETQYF.